Presented here are 16 T cell receptor beta chains from one specimen sequenced in a study of T cell responses to AZD1222 COVID-19 vaccine. The protocol was immunoSEQ multiplex PCR, while the TCRdb copy is restricted to in-frame clones and leaves out a portion. Among 95,000 to 150,000 clones listed, around 86% were seen once. The sample in question was peripheral blood, obtained on day 0 of AZD1222 vaccination. The receptor source for this set is an adult in good health.

The genes are TRBV5-1 and TRBJ2-1; 8 bases align to TRBD2. V shed 0 bases, J shed 4 bases, and the junction held 3 bases outside the gene matches. Germline V CDR1 and CDR2: SGHRS, YFSETQ. There are 15 residues in the CDR3. The CDR3 nucleotides are TGCGCCAGCAGCTTGGTGGCTAGCGGGTACAATGAGCAGTTCTTC. Translated: CASSLVASGYNEQFF.

This chain links TRBV5-1 with TRBJ2-1; TRBD1 agrees at 8 bases. Looked up from germline, CDR1 is SGHRS and CDR2 is YFSETQ. V lost 0 bases, J lost 5 bases, and 1 base stayed unmatched. CDR3 length: 14 amino acids. The CDR3 reads CASSLGDRNNEQFF. CDR3 nucleotides: TGCGCCAGCAGCTTGGGGGACAGGAACAATGAGCAGTTCTTC.

The chain is built from TRBV6-2 or TRBV6-3 and TRBJ2-2; TRBD2 matches at 9 bases. The V gene end was trimmed by 6 bases and the J gene end by 4 bases; junction bases not matched to a gene: 6. CDR1 MNHEY and CDR2 SVGEGT come from the germline V gene. This CDR3 spans 15 amino acids. CDR3 sequence (DNA): TGTGCCAGCAGCCGGACTAGCGTGGCCACCGGGGAGCTGTTTTTT. It specifies CASSRTSVATGELFF.

This chain joins TRBV28 and TRBJ2-1; 9 bases map to TRBD2. CDR1 MDHEN and CDR2 SYDVKM come from the germline V gene. V was clipped by 7 bases and J by 5 bases; unmatched bases: 15. The CDR3 runs to 17 residues. The CDR3 bases are TGTGCCAGCATCCCTCGAACCGGGACTAGCCCTAACAATGAGCAGTTCTTC. Residues: CASIPRTGTSPNNEQFF.

This clone was detected only a few times. The rearrangement joins TRBV28 to TRBJ2-7, with TRBD2 identical over 14 bases. V shed 4 bases, J shed 1 base, and the junction held 6 bases outside the gene matches. This CDR3 contains 17 residues. Germline V gene sequence: CDR1 MDHEN, CDR2 SYDVKM. In nucleotides, the CDR3 is TGTGCCAGCAGTTCGCCCGGGACTAGCGGGAGTTCCTACGAGCAGTACTTC. Translating it yields CASSSPGTSGSSYEQYF.

This rearrangement joins TRBV5-1 to TRBJ2-3; D possibly uses TRBD1 or TRBD2 (5 bases each). Trimming removed 4 bases from V and 5 bases from J, with 14 bases in between. CDR3 size: 14 residues. CDR1 is SGHRS, CDR2 YFSETQ, per germline. The CDR3 DNA follows: TGCGCCAGCAGCCTGGGACCACCAGTAGATACGCAGTATTTT. Protein product: CASSLGPPVDTQYF.

This chain connects TRBV18 to TRBJ2-1; 10 nucleotides align to TRBD2. This CDR3 has 18 residues. The V and J ends lost 6 bases and 8 bases, in that order; junction bases with no gene match: 19. CDR1 KGHSH and CDR2 LQKENI come from the germline V gene. The CDR3 protein is CASSPNRGLASASDEQFF. CDR3 in DNA: TGTGCCAGCTCGCCCAACAGGGGACTAGCGTCTGCGTCTGATGAGCAGTTCTTC.

This clone was counted between two and nine times. J is TRBJ2-1 and V is TRBV7-2; 12 bases are shared with TRBD2. J was trimmed by 8 bases and V by 5 bases; bases with no gene match: 13. Germline loops: CDR1 SGHTA, CDR2 FQGNSA. The CDR3 loop spans 17 amino acids. Here the CDR3 reads CASSMRTSGNRADEQFF. The CDR3 nucleotides read TGTGCCAGCAGCATGAGGACTAGCGGGAATAGGGCAGATGAGCAGTTCTTC.

This clone was observed once. The rearrangement uses TRBV28 and TRBJ1-5; the D gene is possibly TRBD1 (6 bases). V gave up 6 bases and J gave up 2 bases, with 17 bases separating them. Looked up from germline, CDR1 is MDHEN and CDR2 is SYDVKM. The CDR3 runs to 16 residues. The CDR3 sequence: CASSDTGMLGNQPQHF. In DNA, the CDR3 is TGTGCCAGCAGCGATACAGGGATGTTGGGCAATCAGCCCCAGCATTTT. Based on the CDR3 plus reference TRBV28 and TRBJ1-5, the full variable domain is DVKVTQSSRYLVKRTGEKVFLECVQDMDHENMFWYRQDPGLGLRLIYFSYDVKMKEKGDIPEGYSVSREKKERFSLILESASTNQTSMYLCASSDTGMLGNQPQHFGDGTRLSIL.

The rearrangement links TRBV24-1 to TRBJ2-5, with D possibly matching TRBD2 (5 bases). Trimming removed 10 bases from V and 2 bases from J, with 16 bases in between. CDR1 and CDR2 (germline): KGHDR, SFDVKD. This CDR3 has 14 amino acids. CDR3: CATQMAGPQETQYF. CDR3 sequence (DNA): TGTGCCACTCAAATGGCGGGCCCTCAAGAGACCCAGTACTTC.

This chain joins TRBV5-1 and TRBJ2-3; D unclear. This CDR3 has 11 residues. V was clipped by 2 bases and J by 7 bases, with 5 bases between them. In germline, CDR1 is SGHRS, CDR2 YFSETQ. The CDR3 DNA is TGCGCCAGCAGCTTACAGAATACGCAGTATTTT. Translating it yields CASSLQNTQYF.

The chain couples TRBV2 to TRBJ1-2; D remains ambiguous. Trimming left V 7 bases short and J 0 bases short, with 12 bases between. Germline V gene lookup returns CDR1 SNHLY and CDR2 FYNNEI. CDR3 length: 14 amino acids. The CDR3 nucleotides are TGTGCCAGCACGGTTGGTACAACTAACTATGGCTACACCTTC. This encodes CASTVGTTNYGYTF.

As DNA, the CDR3 is TGTGCCAGCAGTCACTCCAATGAGCAGTTCTTC. It yields the protein CASSHSNEQFF. The chain couples TRBV7-9 to TRBJ2-1; D is uncertain. V dropped 6 bases and J dropped 6 bases, with 6 bases sitting between them. CDR1 is SEHNR and CDR2 is FQNEAQ in the germline V gene (reference sequence). This CDR3 spans 11 amino acids. Looking up the rest from reference TRBV7-9 and TRBJ2-1 gives the full variable domain: DTGVSQNPRHKITKRGQNVTFRCDPISEHNRLYWYRQTLGQGPEFLTYFQNEAQLEKSRLLSDRFSAERPKGSFSTLEIQRTEQGDSAMYLCASSHSNEQFFGPGTRLTVL.

This chain links TRBV7-7 with TRBJ2-1; 7 positions match TRBD2. The CDR3 sequence is 16 residues long. V lost 1 base, J lost 0 bases, and 3 bases stayed unmatched. Germline-derived CDR1 and CDR2 are SSHAT and FNYEAQ (reference sequence). CDR3 DNA sequence: TGTGCCAGCAGCTTAGGGCTAGCGGACTCCTACAATGAGCAGTTCTTC. The encoded protein is CASSLGLADSYNEQFF.

This chain links TRBV24-1 with TRBJ2-1; the D gene is possibly TRBD2 (5 bases). From germline, CDR1 is KGHDR and CDR2 SFDVKD. The CDR3 runs to 13 residues. V lost 7 bases, J lost 4 bases, and 10 bases lay in between. The CDR3 nucleotides read TGTGCCACCAGCCCTACTAGATACAATGAGCAGTTCTTC. Translation gives CATSPTRYNEQFF.

The chain employs TRBV3-1 (or the pseudogene TRBV3-2) and TRBJ2-1, with TRBD2 identical over 7 bases. J was trimmed by 3 bases and V by 4 bases; bases with no gene match: 6. Germline CDR1 and CDR2: LGHDT and YNNKEL (reference sequence). CDR3 length: 15 amino acids. The CDR3 DNA reads TGTGCCAGCAGCCGGCGAATAGCGGGCTACAATGAGCAGTTCTTC. It specifies CASSRRIAGYNEQFF.